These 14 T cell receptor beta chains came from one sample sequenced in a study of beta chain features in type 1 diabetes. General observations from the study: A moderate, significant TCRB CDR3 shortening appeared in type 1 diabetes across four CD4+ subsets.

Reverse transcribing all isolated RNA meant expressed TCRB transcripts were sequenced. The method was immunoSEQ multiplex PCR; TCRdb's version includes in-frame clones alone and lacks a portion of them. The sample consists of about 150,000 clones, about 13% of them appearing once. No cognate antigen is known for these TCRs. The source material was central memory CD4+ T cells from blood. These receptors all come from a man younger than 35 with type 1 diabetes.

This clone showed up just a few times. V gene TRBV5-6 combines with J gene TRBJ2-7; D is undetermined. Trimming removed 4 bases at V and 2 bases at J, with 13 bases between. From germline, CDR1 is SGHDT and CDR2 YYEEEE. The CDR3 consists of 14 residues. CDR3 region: CASSPRGRAYEQYF. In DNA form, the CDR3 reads TGTGCCAGCAGCCCCCGTGGCCGGGCCTACGAGCAGTACTTC.

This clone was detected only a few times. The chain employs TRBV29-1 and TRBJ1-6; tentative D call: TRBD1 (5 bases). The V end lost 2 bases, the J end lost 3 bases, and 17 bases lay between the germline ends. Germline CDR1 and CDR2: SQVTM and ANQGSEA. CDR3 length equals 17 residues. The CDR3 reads CSVEQKVSRDYNSPLHF. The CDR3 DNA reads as TGCAGCGTTGAACAAAAAGTATCCAGGGACTATAATTCACCCCTCCACTTT.

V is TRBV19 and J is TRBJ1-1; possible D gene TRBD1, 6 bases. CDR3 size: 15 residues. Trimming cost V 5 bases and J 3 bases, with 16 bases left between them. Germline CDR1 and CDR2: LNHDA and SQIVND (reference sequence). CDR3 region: CASSPLSGAHTEAFF. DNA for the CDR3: TGTGCCAGTAGTCCCCTGTCAGGGGCGCACACTGAAGCTTTCTTT.

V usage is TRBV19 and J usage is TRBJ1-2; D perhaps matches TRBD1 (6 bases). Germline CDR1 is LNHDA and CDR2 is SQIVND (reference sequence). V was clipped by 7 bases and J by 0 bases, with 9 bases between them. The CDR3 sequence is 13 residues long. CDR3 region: CASNRVSNYGYTF. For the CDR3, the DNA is TGTGCCAGTAACAGGGTTTCTAACTATGGCTACACCTTC.

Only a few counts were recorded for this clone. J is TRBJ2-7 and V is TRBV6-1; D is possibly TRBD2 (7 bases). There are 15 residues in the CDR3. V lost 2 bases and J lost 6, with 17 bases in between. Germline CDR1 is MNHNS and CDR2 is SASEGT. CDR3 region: CASSEPEGGKCEQYF. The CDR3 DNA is TGTGCCAGCAGTGAACCCGAGGGGGGGAAGTGCGAGCAGTACTTC.

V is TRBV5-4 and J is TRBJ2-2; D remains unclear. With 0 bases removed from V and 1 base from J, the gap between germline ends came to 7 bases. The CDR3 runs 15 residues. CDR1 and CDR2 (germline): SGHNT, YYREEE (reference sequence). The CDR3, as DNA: TGTGCCAGCAGCTTGGCAAGGAAGAACACCGGGGAGCTGTTTTTT. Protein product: CASSLARKNTGELFF.

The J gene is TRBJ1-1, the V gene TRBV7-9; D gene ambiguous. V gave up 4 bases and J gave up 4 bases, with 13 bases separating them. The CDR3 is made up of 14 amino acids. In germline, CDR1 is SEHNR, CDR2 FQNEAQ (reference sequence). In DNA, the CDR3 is TGTGCCAGCAGCTCTCAAGAGGGAGGCACTGAAGCTTTCTTT. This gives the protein CASSSQEGGTEAFF. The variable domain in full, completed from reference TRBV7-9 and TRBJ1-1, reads DTGVSQNPRHKITKRGQNVTFRCDPISEHNRLYWYRQTLGQGPEFLTYFQNEAQLEKSRLLSDRFSAERPKGSFSTLEIQRTEQGDSAMYLCASSSQEGGTEAFFGQGTRLTVV.

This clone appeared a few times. The CDR3 sequence is CASVPGEALAKNIQYF. The CDR3 DNA is TGTGCCAGCGTCCCTGGGGAGGCACTAGCCAAAAACATTCAGTACTTC. V and J are TRBV28 and TRBJ2-4, with D possibly TRBD2 on 6 matching bases. This CDR3 contains 16 residues. CDR1 MDHEN and CDR2 SYDVKM come from the germline V gene. V lost 8 bases and J 0 bases, leaving 17 bases between the germline ends.

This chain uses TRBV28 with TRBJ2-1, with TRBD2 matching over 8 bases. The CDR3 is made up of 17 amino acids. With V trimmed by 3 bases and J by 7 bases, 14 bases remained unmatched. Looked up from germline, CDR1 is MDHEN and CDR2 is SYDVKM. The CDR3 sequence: CASSFPTSRGALNEQFF. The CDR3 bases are TGTGCCAGCAGTTTTCCTACATCGCGGGGGGCCCTAAATGAGCAGTTCTTC.

CDR3: CSALGGTEAFF. CDR3 nucleotide sequence: TGCAGTGCCCTCGGGGGTACTGAAGCTTTCTTT. The rearrangement links TRBV20-1 to TRBJ1-1; perhaps TRBD1 as D (5 bases). The V end lost 6 bases, the J end lost 5 bases, and 10 bases lay between the germline ends. Germline V CDR1 and CDR2: DFQATT, SNEGSKA (reference sequence). This CDR3 contains 11 residues.

Here the CDR3 DNA reads TGCGCCAGCAGCCAAGTTCAGAGAAATTCACCCCTCCACTTT. Amino acid sequence: CASSQVQRNSPLHF. The genes are TRBV4-1 and TRBJ1-6; D unresolved. CDR3 length equals 14 residues. Trimming shortened V by 1 base and J by 7 bases, and 8 bases separated the two germline ends. Germline V lookup: CDR1 MGHRA, CDR2 YSYEKL.

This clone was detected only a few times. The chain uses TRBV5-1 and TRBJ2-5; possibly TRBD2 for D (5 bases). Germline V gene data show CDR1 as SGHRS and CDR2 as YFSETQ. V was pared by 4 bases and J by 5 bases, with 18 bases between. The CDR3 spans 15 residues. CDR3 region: CASSPAGRHRETQYF. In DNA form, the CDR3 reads TGCGCCAGCAGCCCGGCGGGCCGACACCGGGAGACCCAGTACTTC.

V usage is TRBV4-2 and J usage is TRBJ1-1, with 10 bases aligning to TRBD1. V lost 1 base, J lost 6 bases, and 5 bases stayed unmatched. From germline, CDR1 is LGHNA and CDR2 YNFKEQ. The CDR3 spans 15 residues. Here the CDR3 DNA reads TGTGCCAGCAGCCAAGGGTTGGACAGGGGGTCTGAAGCTTTCTTT. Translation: CASSQGLDRGSEAFF.

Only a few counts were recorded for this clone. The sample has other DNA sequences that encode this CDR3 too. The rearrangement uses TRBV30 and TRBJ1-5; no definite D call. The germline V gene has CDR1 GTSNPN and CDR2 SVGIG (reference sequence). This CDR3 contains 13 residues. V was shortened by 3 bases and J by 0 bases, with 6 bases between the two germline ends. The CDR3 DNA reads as TGTGCCTGGAGCACCGATAGCAATCAGCCCCAGCATTTT. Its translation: CAWSTDSNQPQHF.